The sequence of this T cell receptor (beta chain) was determined in a study of CD8 T cells in Susac syndrome. The CDR3 sequence is 12 residues long. Per the germline V gene, CDR1 is SGHDN and CDR2 is FVKESK. V was cut by 1 base and J by 5 bases, with 0 bases left in between. TCR beta sequencing covered blood CD8+ and CD4+ T cells. Negative isolation yielded CD4+ and CD8+ T cells, and FACS enriched TEMRA cells. RNA amounts of roughly 0.45 to 1 ug underwent reverse transcription with random hexamers. TCRdb ran MiXCR on the immunoSEQ multiplex PCR reads and lists one entry per CDR3 protein. The sample carries around 190,000 distinct CDR3 sequences, 90% to 95% recorded once. This clonotype showed up just once.

Specimen: CD4+ T cells from PBMCs. V gene TRBV14 combines with J gene TRBJ2-6; D gene uncertain. This clonotype was obtained from a human donor with Susac syndrome. CDR3 sequence reads: CASSQGANVLTF. The DNA for the CDR3 is TGTGCCAGCAGCCAAGGGGCCAACGTCCTGACTTTC.